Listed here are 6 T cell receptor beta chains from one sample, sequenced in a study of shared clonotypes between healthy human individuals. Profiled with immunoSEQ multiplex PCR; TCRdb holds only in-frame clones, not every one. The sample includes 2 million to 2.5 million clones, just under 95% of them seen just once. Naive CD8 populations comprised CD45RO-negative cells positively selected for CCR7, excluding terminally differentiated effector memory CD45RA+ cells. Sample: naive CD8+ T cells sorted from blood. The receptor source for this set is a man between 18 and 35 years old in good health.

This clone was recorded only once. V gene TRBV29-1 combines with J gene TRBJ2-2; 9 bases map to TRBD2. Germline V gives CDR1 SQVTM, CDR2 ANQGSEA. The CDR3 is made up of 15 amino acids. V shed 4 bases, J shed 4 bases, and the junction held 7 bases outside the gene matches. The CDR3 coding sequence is TGCAGCGTTGTGGCTAGCGGGGCGGGCACCGGGGAGCTGTTTTTT. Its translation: CSVVASGAGTGELFF.

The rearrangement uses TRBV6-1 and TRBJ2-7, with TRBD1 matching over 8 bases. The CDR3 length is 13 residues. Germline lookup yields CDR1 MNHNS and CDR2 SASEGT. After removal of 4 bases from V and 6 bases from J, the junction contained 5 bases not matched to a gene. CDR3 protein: CASSGTGLLEQYF. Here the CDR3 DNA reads TGTGCCAGCAGTGGGACAGGGCTACTCGAGCAGTACTTC.

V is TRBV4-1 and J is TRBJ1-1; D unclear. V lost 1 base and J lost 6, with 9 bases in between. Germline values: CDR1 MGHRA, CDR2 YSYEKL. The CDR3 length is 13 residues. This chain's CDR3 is CASSQVGHSEAFF. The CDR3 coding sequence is TGCGCCAGCAGCCAAGTTGGGCACTCTGAAGCTTTCTTT.

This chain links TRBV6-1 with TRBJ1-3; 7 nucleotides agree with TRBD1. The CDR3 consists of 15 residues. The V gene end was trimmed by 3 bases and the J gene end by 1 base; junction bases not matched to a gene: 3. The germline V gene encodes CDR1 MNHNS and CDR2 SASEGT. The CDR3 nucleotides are TGTGCCAGCAGTGACAGGGGGATATCTGGAAACACCATATATTTT. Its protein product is CASSDRGISGNTIYF.

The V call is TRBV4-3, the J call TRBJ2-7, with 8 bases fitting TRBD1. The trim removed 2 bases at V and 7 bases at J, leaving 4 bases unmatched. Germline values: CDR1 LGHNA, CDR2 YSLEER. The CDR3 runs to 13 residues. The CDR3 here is CASSQNRGREQYF. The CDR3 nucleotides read TGCGCCAGCAGCCAAAACAGGGGGAGGGAGCAGTACTTC.

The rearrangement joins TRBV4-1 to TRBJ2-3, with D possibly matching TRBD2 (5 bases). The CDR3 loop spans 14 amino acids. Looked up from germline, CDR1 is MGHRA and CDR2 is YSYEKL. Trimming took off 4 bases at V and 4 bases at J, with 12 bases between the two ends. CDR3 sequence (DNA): TGCGCCAGCAGCCCAACTAGTACATCAGATACGCAGTATTTT. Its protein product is CASSPTSTSDTQYF.